This T cell receptor beta chain derives from a study of T cells in Graves' hyperthyroidism and ophthalmopathy. What was amplified from RNA transcripts were TCR beta CDR3 regions. HTBI primers were employed in a first-round RT-PCR of the TCR CDR3. TCRdb re-derived calls from the multiplex PCR reads in MiXCR, one entry per CDR3 protein. The sample carries 410,000 or so distinct CDR3 sequences, 14% to 15% recorded once. This clonotype was seen at least ten times. This TCR was recovered from a man younger than 30 with Graves' ophthalmopathy. Source material: blood.

The DNA of the CDR3 is TGTGCCAGCAGCCAAGCGGGAGGGGCCTACAATGAGCAGTTCTTC. Its protein is CASSQAGGAYNEQFF. The chain links TRBV11-2 to TRBJ2-1, with 10 bases identical to TRBD2. Germline V CDR1 and CDR2: SGHAT, FQNNGV. This CDR3 spans 15 amino acids. The trim removed 5 bases at V and 2 bases at J, leaving 3 bases unmatched. Variable domain in full (rest from reference TRBV11-2 and TRBJ2-1): EAGVAQSPRYKIIEKRQSVAFWCNPISGHATLYWYQQILGQGPKLLIQFQNNGVVDDSQLPKDRFSAERLKGVDSTLKIQPAKLEDSAVYLCASSQAGGAYNEQFFGPGTRLTVL.